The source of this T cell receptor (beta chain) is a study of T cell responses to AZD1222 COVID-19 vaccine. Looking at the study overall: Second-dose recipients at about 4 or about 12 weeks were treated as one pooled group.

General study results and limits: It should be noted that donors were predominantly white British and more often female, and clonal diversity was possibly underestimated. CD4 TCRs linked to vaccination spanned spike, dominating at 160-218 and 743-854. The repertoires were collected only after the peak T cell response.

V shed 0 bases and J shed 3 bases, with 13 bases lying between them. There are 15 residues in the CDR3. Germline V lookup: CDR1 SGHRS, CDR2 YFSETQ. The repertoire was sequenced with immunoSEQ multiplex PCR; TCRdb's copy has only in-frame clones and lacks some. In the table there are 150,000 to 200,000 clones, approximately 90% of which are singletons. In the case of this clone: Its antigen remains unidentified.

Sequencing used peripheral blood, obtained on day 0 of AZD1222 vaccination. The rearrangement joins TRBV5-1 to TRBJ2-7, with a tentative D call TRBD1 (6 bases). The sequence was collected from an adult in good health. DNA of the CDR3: TGCGCCAGCAGCTTGGAACAGGGAAATATCTACGAGCAGTACTTC. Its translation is CASSLEQGNIYEQYF.